This T cell receptor beta chain was sequenced in a study of cytotoxic CD8 clonotypes in ibrutinib-treated CLL (dated by TCRdb to the early 2020s). Some background on the complete study: The cohort was composed of about 10 relapsed/refractory and around 15 treatment-naive patients; IGHV unmutated status was identified in 17 patients. Of the roughly 90 people in the trial, some 28 had longitudinal samples available. Responses were partial in 24 patients and complete in 2; after median 68 months follow-up, about 14 stayed in remission and about twelve progressed. All remission and progressive disease samples were collected while patients were still receiving ibrutinib. The response samples were drawn at a median of approximately 12 months into treatment, with a range of about 6 to 40 months. Cryopreserved peripheral blood mononuclear cells were collected at three points: before therapy, at response, and at either sustained remission or disease progression. On average, each sample had a few hundred thousand productive templates and roughly 95,000 productive rearrangements. Beyond this particular receptor, the publication reports: Public clonotypes were found to be uncommon and were observed to contract or remain stable during treatment; the increase in clonality was shown to reflect expansion of private clonotypes at ibrutinib response. Clonality rose at ibrutinib response, remained stable during sustained remission, and dropped back toward baseline at progression. At baseline, clonality was higher than in age-matched healthy donors and showed a strong correlation with circulating CD8+ T-cell counts. Sustained-remission and progressing patients did not have matched sampling times, and lymph node repertoires were not examined.

Remarks on this clone: The antigen it recognizes is unknown. No per-base quality is available; no much larger clone lies one base away.

On a MiSeq, deep resolution sequencing aimed for a depth between 1 in 1 million and 1 in 200,000 T cells, with each clonotype covered about 9.2x on average. The immunoSEQ hsTCRB Kit was used to generate the TCR beta libraries. Turning to the authors' computational methods: ImmunoSEQ Data Assistant and ImmunoSEQ Analyzer were used for data analysis, and V, D and J genes were assigned according to IMGT definitions. Clonality, which ranges from 0 to 1, was calculated as one minus the normalized Shannon entropy of productive rearrangement frequencies. Only overrepresented clonotypes making up at least 0.05% of each patient's repertoire were included in the public clonotype analysis. Around 13 age-matched healthy donor repertoires from immuneACCESS were used as controls for clonality. Held by TCRdb, this immuneACCESS table contains in-frame sequences only and omits some clones. Under half of the omission traces to an unresolved V gene where checked; the cause of the rest is unknown. That table supplies the V and J calls and clone size; D and trimming were determined from the DNA. This sample lists about 250,000 clones; roughly 70% were detected once. The top ten constitute 15% of the sample.

The meaning of the sample's time point label: roughly 2 years on ibrutinib. For TCR beta library preparation, 1.5 to 2 micrograms of genomic DNA was extracted from cryopreserved PBMCs. High-throughput TCR beta sequencing was performed on longitudinal blood samples from CLL patients receiving ibrutinib monotherapy. Patients were enrolled in a phase 2 open-label single-center ibrutinib monotherapy trial. Between the V and J ends, shortened by 8 bases and 5 bases respectively, the junction contains 19 bases. Including the terminal cysteine and phenylalanine, the CDR3 comprises 14 residues. CDR3 DNA is the only sequence kept; it has 42 bases, read in frame from the first base. Per the germline V gene, ENHRY is the CDR1 and SYGVKD is the CDR2.

The clonotype comes from a human donor with chronic lymphocytic leukemia. The rearranged chain carries TRBV10-3 and TRBJ2-7, and perhaps TRBD2 as D gene, on 6 matching bases. The material was PBMCs, obtained after 24 months of ibrutinib treatment. The nucleotide sequence is given as TGTGCCATCCGGGACCTCGGAGGGGCGGACGAGCAGTACTTC. The encoded protein is CAIRDLGGADEQYF.